This TCR beta chain was obtained from a study of control samples from healthy donors and cancer patients (dated by TCRdb to 2020 to 2022). The germline V end is reduced by 6 bases and the J end by 6 bases; junction bases left unmatched: 9. CDR1 and CDR2 were assigned from the germline V gene as MNHEY and SVGAGI. The CDR3, from cysteine to phenylalanine, totals 14 residues. Of all the DNA, just the CDR3 is kept, 42 bases in frame from base 1. On this clone: Its antigen remains unidentified. Base qualities are not at hand, and no much larger clone is one base apart.

Libraries came from the immunoSEQ multiplex PCR assay. The source is immuneACCESS, and TCRdb retained only in-frame sequences with V and J called. Part of the clones is not carried over; for the studies checked, unresolved V genes explain less than half of this, and the remainder is unexplained. This sample holds about 140,000 clones; less than 95% were observed only once. The ten largest clones capture under 9% of the sample. Recombination connected TRBV6-5 to TRBJ2-7, with 9 bases in between that match TRBD1. Sequencing used blood. The clonotype originates from a man between 18 and 29 years old in good health. The nucleotides are TGTGCCAGCAGATTCGACAGGGGGATCTTCGAGCAGTACTTC. Its protein reads: CASRFDRGIFEQYF.